The 16 T cell receptor beta chains presented below share a single source sample, sequenced in a study of Graves' ophthalmopathy and Graves' hyperthyroidism. The authors amplified TCR beta CDR3 regions from RNA transcripts. After a first-round RT-PCR with HTBI primers, a second-round multiplex PCR was run. MiXCR, run by TCRdb on the multiplex PCR reads, gives a single entry per CDR3 protein. This repertoire shows around 1.1 million distinct CDR3 sequences, about 38% found once; its top ten account for approximately 12%. The sequencing sample was made of peripheral blood or thyroid tissue (not recorded which). Receptor source: an adult man with Graves' hyperthyroidism.

In its sample, this clonotype was seen many times. The gene calls are TRBV25-1 and TRBJ1-4; D gene ambiguous. Germline V CDR1 and CDR2: MGHDK, SYGVNS. V lost 3 bases and J 7 bases, leaving 3 bases between the germline ends. The CDR3 has 11 amino acids. This CDR3 reads CASSDSEKLFF. CDR3 sequence (DNA): TGTGCCAGCAGTGATAGTGAAAAACTGTTTTTT. Drawing the rest from reference TRBV25-1 and TRBJ1-4, the complete variable domain is EADIYQTPRYLVIGTGKKITLECSQTMGHDKMYWYQQDPGMELHLIHYSYGVNSTEKGDLSSESTVSRIRTEHFPLTLESARPSHTSQYLCASSDSEKLFFGSGTQLSVL.

This clonotype was picked up a small number of times. This chain connects TRBV20-1 to TRBJ1-1, with 8 bases fitting TRBD1. CDR3 size: 13 residues. Losses at the gene ends were 3 bases for V and 3 bases for J; bases not matched to a gene: 3. Looked up from germline, CDR1 is DFQATT and CDR2 is SNEGSKA (reference sequence). CDR3 sequence (DNA): TGCAGTGCTAGGTGGGACAGGTACACTGAAGCTTTCTTT. It specifies CSARWDRYTEAFF.

There are many counts of this clonotype. J is TRBJ1-5 and V is TRBV4-1, with D tentatively TRBD1 (5 bases). CDR3 length equals 13 residues. Trimming left V 4 bases short and J 12 bases short, with 16 bases between. In germline, CDR1 is MGHRA, CDR2 YSYEKL. The DNA of the CDR3 is TGCGCCAGCAGCCTCGAAAAAACAGGAATCCAGCATTTT. Translating it yields CASSLEKTGIQHF.

This clonotype was observed a few times. J is TRBJ2-7 and V is TRBV10-3; no clear D. The V gene lost 11 bases and the J gene lost 1 base, with 12 bases spanning the gap. Germline V CDR1 and CDR2: ENHRY, SYGVKD. The CDR3 extends over 12 amino acids. The DNA of the CDR3 is TGTGCCCCAAGTCTAGGGTCCTACGAGCAGTACTTC. Its translation: CAPSLGSYEQYF.

This clonotype came up a few times. V usage is TRBV6-2 or TRBV6-3 and J usage is TRBJ1-5; D unclear. Trimming took 0 bases from V and 6 from J, leaving 6 bases between them. CDR1 is MNHEY, CDR2 SVGEGT, per germline. CDR3 length: 13 amino acids. CDR3 nucleotides: TGTGCCAGCAGTTACTCGATCTCTCAGCCCCAGCATTTT. This encodes CASSYSISQPQHF.

The CDR3 bases are TGTGCCATCAGTGAGGGGGCACAGGGGAAGACCCAGTACTTC. This encodes CAISEGAQGKTQYF. The chain has TRBV10-3 and TRBJ2-5; 7 bases line up with TRBD1. V shed 2 bases, J shed 6 bases, and the junction held 6 bases outside the gene matches. Germline-derived CDR1 and CDR2 are ENHRY and SYGVKD. The CDR3 consists of 14 residues.

Comments on this clonotype: An end of the junction does not agree with germline; a read error may underlie this. The rearrangement links TRBV2 to TRBJ1-5, with TRBD1 as a possible D gene (6 bases). The germline V gene has CDR1 SNHLY and CDR2 FYNNEI. This CDR3 spans 13 amino acids. The CDR3 here is CAHRTVSNQPKHF. CDR3 nucleotide sequence: TGTGCCCACAGGACAGTCAGCAATCAGCCCAAGCATTTT. The full variable domain, rest sourced from reference TRBV2 and TRBJ1-5, is EPEVTQTPSHQVTQMGQEVILRCVPISNHLYFYWYRQILGQKVEFLVSFYNNEISEKSEIFDDQFSVERPDGSNFTLKIRSTKLEDSAMYFCAHRTVSNQPKHFGDGTRLSIL.

V and J are TRBV2 and TRBJ2-2; no reliable D call. CDR1 SNHLY and CDR2 FYNNEI come from the germline V gene. V was cut by 2 bases and J by 2 bases, with 6 bases left in between. CDR3 size: 14 residues. CDR3: CASSEMINTGELFF. The CDR3 bases are TGTGCCAGCAGTGAAATGATTAACACCGGGGAGCTGTTTTTT.

At least ten counts were recorded for this clonotype. The chain is built from TRBV19 and TRBJ2-5; the D gene is possibly TRBD2 (5 bases). Germline-derived CDR1 and CDR2 are LNHDA and SQIVND (reference sequence). Between the trimmed V and J ends, which lost 5 bases and 4 bases, there was a span of 17 bases. The CDR3 covers 15 residues. CDR3 nucleotide sequence: TGTGCCAGTAGTTCGGAGGACCAGCCCCCAGAGACCCAGTACTTC. It yields the protein CASSSEDQPPETQYF.

As to this clonotype: The germline gene is not matched at one end of the junction; a read error may be the cause. J is TRBJ1-2 and V is TRBV7-2, with 12 bases identical to TRBD1. Germline V gene sequence: CDR1 SGHTA, CDR2 FQGNSA. This CDR3 region has 15 residues. CDR3 amino acids: CASRTGQGANYGYAF. For the CDR3, the DNA is TGTGCCAGCAGAACGGGACAGGGGGCCAACTATGGCTACGCCTTC.

This clonotype appeared a few times. The chain joins TRBV15 to TRBJ2-6; D call uncertain. V gave up 2 bases and J gave up 0 bases, with 11 bases separating them. The CDR3 runs to 17 residues. Per the germline V gene, CDR1 is LNHNV and CDR2 is YYDKDF (reference sequence). The CDR3 loop is CATSRSLVGSGANVLTF. CDR3 nucleotide sequence: TGTGCCACCAGCAGATCCTTGGTCGGCTCTGGGGCCAACGTCCTGACTTTC.

Ten or more counts support this clonotype. The chain has TRBV20-1 and TRBJ2-7; D assignment may be TRBD1 or TRBD2 (5 bases each). The CDR3 is 14 residues long. The V end was cut by 5 bases, the J end by 5 bases, with 19 bases between. In germline, CDR1 is DFQATT, CDR2 SNEGSKA (reference sequence). The CDR3 DNA sequence: TGCAGTGCTGGAAGGGACGCCCGGACCCACGAGCAGTACTTC. This translates into CSAGRDARTHEQYF.

This clonotype was counted ten times or more. The chain combines TRBV5-8 with TRBJ2-5, with D perhaps being TRBD1 or TRBD2 (6 bases each). Per germline, CDR1 SGHTS and CDR2 YDEGEE. The CDR3 sequence is 15 residues long. V lost 0 bases and J 4 bases, leaving 13 bases between the germline ends. In nucleotides, the CDR3 is TGTGCCAGCAGCTTGGAGGTTTCGGGGGCAGAGACCCAGTACTTC. Translation: CASSLEVSGAETQYF.

This clonotype has at least ten counts. The chain carries TRBV7-2 and TRBJ1-6; possible D gene TRBD1, 6 bases. V shed 0 bases and J shed 9 bases, with 18 bases lying between them. This CDR3 spans 17 amino acids. Per germline, CDR1 SGHTA and CDR2 FQGNSA. The CDR3 spells CASSLARGHTRASPLHF. CDR3 coding DNA: TGTGCCAGCAGCTTAGCCCGGGGACATACTCGGGCTTCACCCCTCCACTTT.

Concerning this clonotype: This may be a read error: a much more frequent sequence differs by one nucleotide. The chain combines TRBV7-6 with TRBJ2-7, with D perhaps matching TRBD2 (5 bases). The germline V and J ends were trimmed by 0 bases and 5 bases, with 11 bases remaining between them. Germline loops: CDR1 SGHVS, CDR2 FNYEAQ. The CDR3 extends over 14 amino acids. CDR3 loop: CASSLAPGWDEQYF. The CDR3 nucleotides read TGTGCCAGCAGCTTAGCGCCGGGGTGGGACGAGCAGTACTTC.

The chain recombines TRBV2 with TRBJ2-5, with 9 bases fitting TRBD2. V dropped 7 bases and J dropped 5; count of bases not matched to a gene: 5. Germline V gene data show CDR1 as SNHLY and CDR2 as FYNNEI. There are 13 residues in the CDR3. The CDR3 loop is CASISGSRETQYF. DNA for the CDR3: TGTGCCAGCATTAGCGGGAGTAGGGAGACCCAGTACTTC.